The source of this T cell receptor (beta chain) is a study of beta chain features in type 1 diabetes. Study information: Taken together, all samples contributed around 100 million examined sorted cells. General study points: Among patients with Type 1 diabetes, TCRB CDR3s were moderately but significantly shorter in every one of the four CD4+ subsets. Cells that show high TCR expression could be over-represented by cDNA sequencing.

As every portion of the isolated RNA was reverse transcribed, the sequencing read expressed TCRB transcripts. The data were produced by immunoSEQ multiplex PCR, yet TCRdb's version contains in-frame clones alone and is incomplete. The data show approximately 330,000 clones, more than 9.5% seen once. This clone was counted only a few times. Its antigen is not identified. The germline V gene encodes CDR1 SNHLY and CDR2 FYNNEI. Trimming left V 7 bases short and J 0 bases short, with 7 bases between. CDR3 length: 12 residues. Isolation of CD4+ naive, central memory, regulatory and stem cell-like memory cells was achieved by sorting via CD45RO/CCR7/CD25/CD127/CD95/CD27.

The sample consisted of naive CD4+ T cells from blood. The clonotype was recovered from a woman in her thirties in good health. V gene TRBV2 combines with J gene TRBJ2-7, with a possible D match to TRBD2 (6 bases). The CDR3: CASIGGSYEQYF. The CDR3 DNA reads TGTGCCAGCATCGGGGGCTCCTACGAGCAGTACTTC.